These 24 T cell receptor beta chains were sequenced from one sample in a study of T cell responses to AZD1222 COVID-19 vaccine. Generated by immunoSEQ multiplex PCR, the TCRdb table keeps only in-frame clones and is missing some. Of around 100,000 clones in the sample, around 86% are singletons; the top ten hold about 5%. Specimen: peripheral blood, collected on day 0 of AZD1222 vaccination. Every receptor here comes from an adult in good health.

The genes are TRBV7-2 and TRBJ1-2; D is unclear. The length of the CDR3 is 14 residues. The germline V and J ends were trimmed by 2 bases and 4 bases, with 11 bases remaining between them. The V gene's germline CDR1 is SGHTA and CDR2 FQGNSA. The CDR3 protein is CASSLQVSIYGYTF. The CDR3 nucleotides read TGTGCCAGCAGCTTACAGGTCTCTATCTATGGCTACACCTTC.

The chain joins TRBV19 to TRBJ2-1; 10 bases line up with TRBD2. Trimming took 5 bases from V and 4 from J; bases not matched to a gene: 8. Germline CDR1 and CDR2: LNHDA and SQIVND (reference sequence). The CDR3 extends over 16 amino acids. The DNA of the CDR3 is TGTGCCAGTAGTCTAACGGAGCGGGGGGGATACAATGAGCAGTTCTTC. Residues: CASSLTERGGYNEQFF.

V gene TRBV12-3 or TRBV12-4 combines with J gene TRBJ2-7, with D maybe TRBD2 (5 bases). Trimming removed 3 bases from V and 5 bases from J, with 11 bases in between. The CDR3 has 13 residues. CDR3 nucleotide sequence: TGTGCCAGCAGTTTGCGGCTAGCAGACGAGCAGTACTTC. Amino acids: CASSLRLADEQYF.

This chain connects TRBV18 to TRBJ1-4, with TRBD1 as a possible D gene (5 bases). The length of the CDR3 is 19 residues. The V gene lost 6 bases and the J gene lost 8 bases, with 31 bases spanning the gap. Per the germline V gene, CDR1 is KGHSH and CDR2 is LQKENI. DNA of the CDR3: TGTGCCAGCTCGCCTGCACGGGTCCCTGGGACTCCTTCGGTGGAAAAACTGTTTTTT. It specifies CASSPARVPGTPSVEKLFF.

The CDR3 reads CASSLTVGGYTF. CDR3 nucleotides: TGTGCCAGCAGTCTGACCGTCGGGGGCTACACCTTC. The chain is built from TRBV6-2 or TRBV6-3 and TRBJ1-2; D not certain. Deletions cut 5 bases from V and 8 bases from J, with 12 bases between. Germline V lookup: CDR1 MNHEY, CDR2 SVGEGT. This CDR3 comprises 12 residues.

The gene calls are TRBV19 and TRBJ2-7, with D possibly called TRBD1 or TRBD2 (6 bases each). V was trimmed by 3 bases and J by 0 bases, leaving 18 bases between them. This CDR3 is built from 17 residues. Germline CDR1 reads LNHDA; CDR2 reads SQIVND (reference sequence). CDR3: CASSIGGLGGDSYEQYF. The CDR3 nucleotides read TGTGCCAGTAGTATTGGGGGGCTCGGAGGGGACTCCTACGAGCAGTACTTC.

The chain links TRBV30 to TRBJ1-1; TRBD1 is a possible D gene (5 bases). With 3 bases removed from V and 4 bases from J, the gap between germline ends came to 18 bases. The V gene's germline CDR1 is GTSNPN and CDR2 SVGIG (reference sequence). The CDR3 loop spans 15 amino acids. The CDR3 sequence is CAWSANRREGTEAFF. CDR3 DNA sequence: TGTGCCTGGAGCGCCAACCGCAGGGAGGGCACTGAAGCTTTCTTT.

The chain links TRBV3-1 (or the pseudogene TRBV3-2) to TRBJ2-3, with 12 positions matching TRBD2. Trimming removed 3 bases from V and 0 bases from J; junction bases left unmatched: 4. This CDR3 is 17 amino acids long. Germline V CDR1 and CDR2: LGHDT, YNNKEL (reference sequence). CDR3 loop: CASSHGLAGPSTDTQYF. DNA of the CDR3: TGTGCCAGCAGCCACGGACTAGCGGGACCAAGCACAGATACGCAGTATTTT.

This clone was seen repeatedly, ten times or more. The chain recombines TRBV5-1 with TRBJ2-1, with D uncertain. V lost 4 bases, J lost 0 bases, and 8 bases lay in between. This CDR3 spans 14 amino acids. From germline, CDR1 is SGHRS and CDR2 YFSETQ. The DNA for the CDR3 is TGCGCCAGCAGCCCTGACCGCTCCTACAATGAGCAGTTCTTC. This sequence encodes CASSPDRSYNEQFF.

The chain combines TRBV29-1 with TRBJ2-1; TRBD1 matches at 7 bases. V gave up 3 bases and J gave up 4 bases; unmatched junction bases: 6. CDR3 size: 14 residues. Per germline, CDR1 SQVTM and CDR2 ANQGSEA. CDR3: CSVDPGQVYNEQFF. The CDR3 region has the DNA TGCAGCGTTGATCCTGGACAGGTATACAATGAGCAGTTCTTC.

This clone was seen more than once but under ten times. The V gene is TRBV6-5, the J gene TRBJ1-5; no reliable D call. Trimming stripped 1 base from V and 5 bases from J, with 15 bases between. This CDR3 has 16 amino acids. Germline lookup yields CDR1 MNHEY and CDR2 SVGAGI. In nucleotides, the CDR3 is TGTGCCAGCAGTTACTGGCCCCCCAAGCCCCATCAGCCCCAGCATTTT. It specifies CASSYWPPKPHQPQHF.

The rearrangement joins TRBV9 to TRBJ2-2; D is possibly TRBD2 (6 bases). The CDR3 covers 16 residues. In germline, CDR1 is SGDLS, CDR2 YYNGEE. Trimming removed 4 bases at V and 4 bases at J, with 17 bases between. CDR3 DNA: TGTGCCAGCAGCCCCCGGGACTTGGAGTCCACCGGGGAGCTGTTTTTT. This translates into CASSPRDLESTGELFF.

The chain has TRBV6-5 and TRBJ1-6, with unresolved D. Trimming shortened V by 7 bases and J by 7 bases, and 14 bases separated the two germline ends. Germline V lookup: CDR1 MNHEY, CDR2 SVGAGI. This CDR3 contains 14 residues. CDR3 residues: CASIYSRTNSPLHF. In DNA, the CDR3 is TGTGCCAGCATCTACAGCCGAACCAATTCACCCCTCCACTTT.

The V and J genes are TRBV27 and TRBJ2-5, with no clear D. The germline V and J ends were trimmed by 6 bases and 3 bases, with 11 bases remaining between them. Per the germline V gene, CDR1 is MNHEY and CDR2 is SMNVEV (reference sequence). This CDR3 is built from 13 residues. CDR3 nucleotides: TGTGCCAGCAGCCCCCGGGCGAAAGAGACCCAGTACTTC. This codes for CASSPRAKETQYF.

This chain connects TRBV3-1 (or the pseudogene TRBV3-2) to TRBJ2-1; 7 bases fit TRBD1. Germline values: CDR1 LGHDT, CDR2 YNNKEL (reference sequence). V lost 0 bases and J lost 3; bases outside the gene matches: 2. The CDR3 has 15 residues. In nucleotides, the CDR3 is TGTGCCAGCAGCCAAGAGAGGGACAGCTACAATGAGCAGTTCTTC. It codes for CASSQERDSYNEQFF.

The V gene is TRBV9, the J gene TRBJ2-1; 7 bases fit TRBD2. V was clipped by 0 bases and J by 8 bases; unmatched bases: 8. In germline, CDR1 is SGDLS, CDR2 YYNGEE. CDR3 size: 15 residues. CDR3 sequence: CASSVEWEGRYEQFF. CDR3 nucleotides: TGTGCCAGCAGCGTAGAGTGGGAGGGCCGATATGAGCAGTTCTTC.

J is TRBJ2-7 and V is TRBV19, with a possible D match to TRBD1 (5 bases). The CDR3 contains 14 residues. Trimming pared 2 bases from V and 1 base from J, leaving 9 bases between. Germline CDR1 and CDR2: LNHDA and SQIVND (reference sequence). CDR3 coding DNA: TGTGCCAGTAGTATACCAGGGAAGTCCTACGAGCAGTACTTC. Encoded protein: CASSIPGKSYEQYF.

This rearrangement joins TRBV19 to TRBJ2-2, with D possibly being TRBD1 (6 bases). This CDR3 has 14 residues. In germline, CDR1 is LNHDA, CDR2 SQIVND (reference sequence). The V gene lost 5 bases and the J gene lost 6 bases, with 13 bases spanning the gap. CDR3 coding DNA: TGTGCCAGTAGTGGTTGGCAGGGGCCCGGGGAGCTGTTTTTT. Its protein is CASSGWQGPGELFF.

The chain joins TRBV10-3 to TRBJ1-1; D is possibly TRBD1 (5 bases). The V end lost 2 bases, the J end lost 7 bases, and 14 bases lay between the germline ends. Germline CDR1 reads ENHRY; CDR2 reads SYGVKD. The CDR3 spans 14 residues. The CDR3 nucleotides are TGTGCCATCAGTGAGCGACAGAGCCGTGATGAAGCTTTCTTT. It encodes CAISERQSRDEAFF.

The V and J genes are TRBV5-1 and TRBJ2-7, with D unresolved. Trimming took off 1 base at V and 0 bases at J, with 8 bases between the two ends. CDR1 is SGHRS and CDR2 is YFSETQ in the germline V gene. CDR3 length: 14 residues. This chain's CDR3 is CASSLSYSSYEQYF. Written as DNA, the CDR3 is TGCGCCAGCAGCTTGAGCTACAGCTCCTACGAGCAGTACTTC.

V is TRBV7-9 and J is TRBJ2-1; 11 bases match TRBD1. The CDR3 has 17 residues. The V and J ends lost 5 bases and 8 bases, in that order; junction bases with no gene match: 14. CDR1 is SEHNR and CDR2 is FQNEAQ in the germline V gene (reference sequence). The CDR3 reads CASSKAPPGQGVHEQFF. As DNA, the CDR3 is TGTGCCAGCAGCAAAGCCCCCCCGGGACAGGGGGTCCATGAGCAGTTCTTC.

This chain joins TRBV5-6 and TRBJ1-6; TRBD1 matches at 8 bases. CDR1 is SGHDT and CDR2 is YYEEEE in the germline V gene. This CDR3 comprises 17 residues. With V trimmed by 3 bases and J by 0 bases, 5 bases remained unmatched. DNA for the CDR3: TGTGCCAGCAGCTGGACAGGGCAGAGCTCCTATAATTCACCCCTCCACTTT. Protein product: CASSWTGQSSYNSPLHF.

V gene TRBV5-1 combines with J gene TRBJ2-6; no firm D call. The CDR3 covers 14 residues. The germline gives CDR1 SGHRS, CDR2 YFSETQ. V lost 5 bases, J lost 3 bases, and 9 bases lay in between. The DNA for the CDR3 is TGCGCCAGCAGTCGATCCAGTGGGGCCAACGTCCTGACTTTC. Translation: CASSRSSGANVLTF. Based on the CDR3 plus reference TRBV5-1 and TRBJ2-6, the full variable domain is KAGVTQTPRYLIKTRGQQVTLSCSPISGHRSVSWYQQTPGQGLQFLFEYFSETQRNKGNFPGRFSGRQFSNSRSEMNVSTLELGDSALYLCASSRSSGANVLTFGAGSRLTVL.

The chain uses TRBV19 and TRBJ1-4, with 7 bases fitting TRBD1. V was clipped by 3 bases and J by 7 bases; unmatched bases: 5. This CDR3 region has 14 residues. From germline, CDR1 is LNHDA and CDR2 SQIVND (reference sequence). The CDR3 nucleotides are TGTGCCAGTAGTATTGACAGGGCGAGTGAAAAACTGTTTTTT. Protein: CASSIDRASEKLFF.